This TCR beta chain was sequenced in a study of blood T cells in healthy people across ages. Study-wide results and limits: Lack of knowledge of donor CMV status possibly confounded expanded clonotype changes.

CDR3 length: 13 residues. Germline CDR1 is KGHSH and CDR2 is LQKENI. V was clipped by 6 bases and J by 1 base, with 9 bases between them. The table lists this clonotype with a few counts. The antigen remains undetermined. The study recruited healthy Caucasian donors from Russia who were aged about 6 to 90. Samples had at least 7 million PBMCs isolated from them. Together with a sample-barcoded 5' primer, a J-beta primer mix was included in a second PCR lasting about 7 to 12 cycles. Each cDNA was tagged by a template-switch adaptor containing 12 random nucleotides. Via MiXCR, TCRdb re-called the 5' RACE reads, giving one row per CDR3 protein. The sample carries some 1.1 million distinct CDR3 sequences, 35% to 45% recorded once.

The chain is built from TRBV18 and TRBJ1-1, with unresolved D. This sequence was found in a man younger than 30 in good health. Sample: blood. CDR3 amino acids: CASSTSGNTEAFF. For the CDR3, the DNA is TGTGCCAGCTCGACGTCGGGGAACACTGAAGCTTTCTTT.